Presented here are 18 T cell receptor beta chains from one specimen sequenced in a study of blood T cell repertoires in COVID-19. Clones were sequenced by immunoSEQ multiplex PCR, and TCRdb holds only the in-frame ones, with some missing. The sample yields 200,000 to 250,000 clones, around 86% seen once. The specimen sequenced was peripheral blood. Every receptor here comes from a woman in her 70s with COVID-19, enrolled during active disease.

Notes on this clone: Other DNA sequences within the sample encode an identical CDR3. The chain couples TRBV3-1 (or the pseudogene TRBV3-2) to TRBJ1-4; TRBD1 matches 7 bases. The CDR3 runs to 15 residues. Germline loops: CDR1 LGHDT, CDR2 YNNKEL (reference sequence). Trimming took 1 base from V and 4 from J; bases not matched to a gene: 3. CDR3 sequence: CASSQGGGLNEKLFF. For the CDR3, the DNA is TGTGCCAGCAGCCAAGGAGGGGGCCTTAATGAAAAACTGTTTTTT.

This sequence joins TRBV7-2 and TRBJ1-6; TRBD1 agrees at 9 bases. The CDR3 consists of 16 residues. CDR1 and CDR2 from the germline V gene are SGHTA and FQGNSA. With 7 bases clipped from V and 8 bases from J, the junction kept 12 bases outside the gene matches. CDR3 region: CASTPPGDRVHSPLHF. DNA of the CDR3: TGTGCCAGCACCCCGCCAGGGGACAGGGTTCATTCACCCCTCCACTTT.

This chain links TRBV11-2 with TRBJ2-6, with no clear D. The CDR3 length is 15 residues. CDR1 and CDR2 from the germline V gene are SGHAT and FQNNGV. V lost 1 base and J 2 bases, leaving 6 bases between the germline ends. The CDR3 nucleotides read TGTGCCAGCAGCTTAGGAGGAGCTGGGGCCAACGTCCTGACTTTC. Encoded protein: CASSLGGAGANVLTF.

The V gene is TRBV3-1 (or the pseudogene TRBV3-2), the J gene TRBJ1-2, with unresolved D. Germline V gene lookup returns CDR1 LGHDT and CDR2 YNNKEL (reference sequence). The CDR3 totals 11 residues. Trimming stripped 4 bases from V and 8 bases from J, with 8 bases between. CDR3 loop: CASSRAEGYTF. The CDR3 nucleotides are TGTGCCAGCAGCCGGGCCGAGGGCTACACCTTC.

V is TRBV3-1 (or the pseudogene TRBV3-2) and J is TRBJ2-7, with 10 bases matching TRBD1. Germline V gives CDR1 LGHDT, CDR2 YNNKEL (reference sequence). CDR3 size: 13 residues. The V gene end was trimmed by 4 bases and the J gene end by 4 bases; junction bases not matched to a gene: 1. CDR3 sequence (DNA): TGTGCCAGCAGCCGACAGGGGGCTTACGAGCAGTACTTC. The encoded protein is CASSRQGAYEQYF.

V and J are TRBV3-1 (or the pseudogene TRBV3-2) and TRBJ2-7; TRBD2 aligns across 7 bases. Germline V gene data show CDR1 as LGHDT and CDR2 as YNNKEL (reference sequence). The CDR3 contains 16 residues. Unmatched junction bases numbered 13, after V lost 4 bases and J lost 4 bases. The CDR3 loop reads CASSPQWEGGWYEQYF. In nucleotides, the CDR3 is TGTGCCAGCAGCCCCCAGTGGGAGGGCGGATGGTACGAGCAGTACTTC.

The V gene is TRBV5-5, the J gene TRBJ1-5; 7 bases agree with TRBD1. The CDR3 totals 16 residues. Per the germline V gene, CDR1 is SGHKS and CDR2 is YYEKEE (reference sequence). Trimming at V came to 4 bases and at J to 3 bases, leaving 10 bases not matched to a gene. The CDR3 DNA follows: TGTGCCAGCAGCCCCCTGGGACAGTTGATCAATCAGCCCCAGCATTTT. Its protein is CASSPLGQLINQPQHF.

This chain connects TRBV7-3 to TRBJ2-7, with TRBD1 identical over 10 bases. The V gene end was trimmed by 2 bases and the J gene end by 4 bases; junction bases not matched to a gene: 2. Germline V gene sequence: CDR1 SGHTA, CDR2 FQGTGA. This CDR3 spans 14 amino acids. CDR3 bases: TGTGCCAGCAGCTTAGAGGGACAGGGGTACGAGCAGTACTTC. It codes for CASSLEGQGYEQYF.

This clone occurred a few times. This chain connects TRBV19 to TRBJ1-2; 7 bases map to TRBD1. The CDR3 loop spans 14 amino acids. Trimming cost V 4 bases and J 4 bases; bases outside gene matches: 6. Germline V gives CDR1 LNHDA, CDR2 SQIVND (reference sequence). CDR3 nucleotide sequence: TGTGCCAGTAGTACACGGGACAGAAGCTATGGCTACACCTTC. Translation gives CASSTRDRSYGYTF.

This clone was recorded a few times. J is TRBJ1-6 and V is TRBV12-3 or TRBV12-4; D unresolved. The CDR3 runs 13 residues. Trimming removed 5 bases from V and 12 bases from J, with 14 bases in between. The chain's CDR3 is CASSPRAGRPLHF. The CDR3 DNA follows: TGTGCCAGCAGTCCGCGCGCGGGTCGACCCCTCCACTTT.

The CDR3 coding sequence is TGCAGTGCTAGAGATCCAGAAGGCTACACCTTC. Its protein is CSARDPEGYTF. V is TRBV20-1 and J is TRBJ1-2; D gene ambiguous. The V and J ends lost 0 bases and 8 bases respectively, with 7 bases between them. Germline CDR1 DFQATT, CDR2 SNEGSKA (reference sequence). The CDR3 is made up of 11 amino acids.

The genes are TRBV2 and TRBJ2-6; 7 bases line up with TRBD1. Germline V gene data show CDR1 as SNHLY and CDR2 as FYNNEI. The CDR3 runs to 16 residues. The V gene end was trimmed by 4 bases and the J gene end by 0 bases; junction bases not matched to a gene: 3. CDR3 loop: CASSGTGNSGANVLTF. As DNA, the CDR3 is TGTGCCAGCAGTGGGACAGGTAACTCTGGGGCCAACGTCCTGACTTTC. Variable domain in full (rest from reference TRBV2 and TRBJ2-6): EPEVTQTPSHQVTQMGQEVILRCVPISNHLYFYWYRQILGQKVEFLVSFYNNEISEKSEIFDDQFSVERPDGSNFTLKIRSTKLEDSAMYFCASSGTGNSGANVLTFGAGSRLTVL.

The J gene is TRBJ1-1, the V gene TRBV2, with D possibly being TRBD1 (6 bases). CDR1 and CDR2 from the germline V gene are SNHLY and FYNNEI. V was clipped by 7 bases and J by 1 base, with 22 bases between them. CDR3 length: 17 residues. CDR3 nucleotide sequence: TGTGCCAGCACCCAGCCCGGGACAAGGCCGAAGAACACTGAAGCTTTCTTT. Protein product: CASTQPGTRPKNTEAFF.

The CDR3 is CASSRDSDTEAFF. The CDR3, as DNA: TGTGCCAGCTCAAGGGACAGCGACACTGAAGCTTTCTTT. The V and J genes are TRBV18 and TRBJ1-1; 7 bases are a match to TRBD1. The CDR3 contains 13 residues. The V gene's germline CDR1 is KGHSH and CDR2 LQKENI. V trimming: 5 bases; J trimming: 3 bases; junction bases outside the gene matches: 3.

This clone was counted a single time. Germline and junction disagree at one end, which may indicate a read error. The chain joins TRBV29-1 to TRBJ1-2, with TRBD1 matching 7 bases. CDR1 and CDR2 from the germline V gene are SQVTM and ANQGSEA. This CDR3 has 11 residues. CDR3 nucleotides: TGCAGCGTCCCCTTCGGGGCAGGGGGTTACTTC. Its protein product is CSVPFGAGGYF.

CDR3 residues: CASSLHLDYGYTF. In DNA form, the CDR3 reads TGTGCCAGTAGTCTTCACCTAGACTATGGCTACACCTTC. The chain links TRBV19 to TRBJ1-2; D remains unclear. Trimming took off 5 bases at V and 3 bases at J, with 10 bases between the two ends. Germline CDR1 and CDR2: LNHDA and SQIVND (reference sequence). The CDR3 covers 13 residues.

In DNA form, the CDR3 reads TGCGCCAGCAGCCCCGGGACTATCGGCGAGACCCAGTACTTC. Translation: CASSPGTIGETQYF. J is TRBJ2-5 and V is TRBV4-3; 7 nucleotides align to TRBD2. J lost 5 bases, V lost 4 bases, and 7 bases had no gene match. In germline, CDR1 is LGHNA, CDR2 YSLEER. The CDR3 covers 14 residues.

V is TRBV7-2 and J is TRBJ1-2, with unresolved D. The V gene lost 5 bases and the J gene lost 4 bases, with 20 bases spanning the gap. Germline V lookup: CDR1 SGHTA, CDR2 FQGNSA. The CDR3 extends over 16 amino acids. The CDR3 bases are TGTGCCAGCAGCCTTTCCCGAGAGAGGCCTCTCTATGGCTACACCTTC. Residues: CASSLSRERPLYGYTF.